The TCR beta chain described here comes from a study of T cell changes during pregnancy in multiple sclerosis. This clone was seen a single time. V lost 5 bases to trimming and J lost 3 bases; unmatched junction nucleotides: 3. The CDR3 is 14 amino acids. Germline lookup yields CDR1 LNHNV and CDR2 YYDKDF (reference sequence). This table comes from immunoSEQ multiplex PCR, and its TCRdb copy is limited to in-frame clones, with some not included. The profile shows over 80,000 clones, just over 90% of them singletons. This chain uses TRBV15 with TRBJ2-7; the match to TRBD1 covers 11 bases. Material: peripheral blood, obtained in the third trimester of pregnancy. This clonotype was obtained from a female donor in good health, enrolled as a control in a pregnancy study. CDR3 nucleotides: TGTGCCACCAGCGTAGGGACAGGGGGCTACGAGCAGTACTTC. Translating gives CATSVGTGGYEQYF.